This T cell receptor beta chain came from a study of blood T cells in healthy people across ages. Sample donors were healthy Caucasian individuals that came from Russia, aged roughly 6 to 95. Findings and caveats of the study: Diversity was higher, and naive CD4+ cells more numerous, in long-lived donors than in aged donors.

CDR1 is SGHTA, CDR2 FQGTGA, per germline. This CDR3 contains 16 residues. Comments on this clonotype: Its antigen remains unidentified. A much larger clone lies one base from this, so it may be a read error.

A second PCR of about 7 to 12 cycles used a sample-barcoded 5' primer and a J-beta primer mix. TCRdb called the 5' RACE reads again in MiXCR, with one record for every CDR3 protein. The sample lists about 800,000 distinct CDR3 sequences, about 46% seen once, with around a sixth in the top ten. The origin of this receptor is a man older than 75 in good health. The V and J genes are TRBV7-3 and TRBJ2-1, with D uncertain. The material sequenced was blood. The CDR3 region is CASSPEDRSSYDEQFF. The CDR3 coding sequence is TGTGCCAGCAGCCCCGAGGACCGGAGCTCCTACGATGAGCAGTTCTTC.